This TCR beta chain was sequenced during a study of graft-versus-host responses after intestinal transplantation. Assay used: immunoSEQ multiplex PCR; TCRdb lists only in-frame clones, some missing. The repertoire holds roughly 100,000 clones, about 90% seen once, with around 0.9% in the top ten. The CDR3 contains 15 residues. V lost 0 bases and J lost 5, with 14 bases in between. Per the germline V gene, CDR1 is GTSNPN and CDR2 is SVGIG (reference sequence). Worth noting for this clone: The antigen is undetermined. The sample has other DNA sequences that encode this CDR3 too.

This chain links TRBV30 with TRBJ2-1; TRBD2 might be the D (5 bases). This specimen consisted of unstimulated CD4+ T cells sorted from spleen or lymph node cells, obtained before intestinal transplant. The TCR sequence derives from a human donor who received an intestinal transplant. The CDR3 nucleotides are TGTGCCTGGAGTGTAGCCCTAGCTGGGCACAATGAGCAGTTCTTC. This encodes CAWSVALAGHNEQFF. Full variable domain (missing parts from reference TRBV30 and TRBJ2-1): SQTIHQWPATLVQPVGSPLSLECTVEGTSNPNLYWYRQAAGRGLQLLFYSVGIGQISSEVPQNLSASRPQDRQFILSSKKLLLSDSGFYLCAWSVALAGHNEQFFGPGTRLTVL.